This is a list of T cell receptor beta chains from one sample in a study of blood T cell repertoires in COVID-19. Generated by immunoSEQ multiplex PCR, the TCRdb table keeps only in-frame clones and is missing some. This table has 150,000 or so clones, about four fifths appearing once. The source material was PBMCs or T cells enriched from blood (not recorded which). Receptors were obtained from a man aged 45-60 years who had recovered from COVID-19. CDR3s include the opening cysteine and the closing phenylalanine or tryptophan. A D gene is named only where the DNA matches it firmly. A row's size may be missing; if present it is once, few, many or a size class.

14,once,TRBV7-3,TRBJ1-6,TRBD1,TGTGCCAGCAGCGTGGACAGGGGGCGTGGGTCCCTCCACTTT,CASSVDRGRGSLHF
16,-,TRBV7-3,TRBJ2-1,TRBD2,TGTGCCAGCAGCCGAAACGACGGACTAGTTATAAATGAGCAGTTCTTC,CASSRNDGLVINEQFF
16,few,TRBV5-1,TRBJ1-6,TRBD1,TGCGCCAGCAGCTTCGGACAGGGGACCTATAATTCACCCCTCCACTTT,CASSFGQGTYNSPLHF
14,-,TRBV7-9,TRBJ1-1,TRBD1,TGTGCCAGCAGCAAAGACAGGGGAGACACTGAAGCTTTCTTT,CASSKDRGDTEAFF
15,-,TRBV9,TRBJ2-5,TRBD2,TGTGCCAGCAGCGGCGGACTAGCGGGCGCCGAGACCCAGTACTTC,CASSGGLAGAETQYF
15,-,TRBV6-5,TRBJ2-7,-,TGTGCCAGCAGCCTCAGCAGGGAGGCGTTAAACGAGCAGTACTTC,CASSLSREALNEQYF
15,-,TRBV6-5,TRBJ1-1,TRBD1,TGTGCCAGCAGTTACGACAGGGGGAGGAACACTGAAGCTTTCTTT,CASSYDRGRNTEAFF
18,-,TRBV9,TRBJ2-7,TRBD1,TGTGCCAGCAGGAAGGACAGGGGACCGACTAGCTTGCCCTACGAGCAGTACTTC,CASRKDRGPTSLPYEQYF
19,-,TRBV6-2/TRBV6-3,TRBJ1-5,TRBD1,TGTGCCAGCAGCCCTCACTGGACAGGCCCTTTAGGGAGCAATCAGCCCCAGCATTTT,CASSPHWTGPLGSNQPQHF
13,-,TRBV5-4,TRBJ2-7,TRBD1,TGTGCCACGAAAGGACAGGGACCCTACGAGCAGTACTTC,CATKGQGPYEQYF
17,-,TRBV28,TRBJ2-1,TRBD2,TGTGCCAGCAGTTCGGGGGGGCCTAGCGGAGCGTACAATGAGCAGTTCTTC,CASSSGGPSGAYNEQFF
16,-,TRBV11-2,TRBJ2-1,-,TGTGCCAGCAGCTTGGGGACTTTTTTAACCAACAATGAGCAGTTCTTC,CASSLGTFLTNNEQFF
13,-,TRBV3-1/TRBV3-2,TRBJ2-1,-,TGTGCCAGCAGCCAAGATCTAAACAATGAGCAGTTCTTC,CASSQDLNNEQFF
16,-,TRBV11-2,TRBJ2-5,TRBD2,TGTGCCAGCAGCTTAGGTAGCGGGGGCCCTTTTGAGACCCAGTACTTC,CASSLGSGGPFETQYF
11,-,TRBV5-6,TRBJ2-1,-,TGTGCCAGCAGCTTGTTTAGCGAGCAGTTCTTC,CASSLFSEQFF
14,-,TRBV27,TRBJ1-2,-,TGTGCCAGCAGTTTCGGTCAATCCAACTATGGCTACACCTTC,CASSFGQSNYGYTF